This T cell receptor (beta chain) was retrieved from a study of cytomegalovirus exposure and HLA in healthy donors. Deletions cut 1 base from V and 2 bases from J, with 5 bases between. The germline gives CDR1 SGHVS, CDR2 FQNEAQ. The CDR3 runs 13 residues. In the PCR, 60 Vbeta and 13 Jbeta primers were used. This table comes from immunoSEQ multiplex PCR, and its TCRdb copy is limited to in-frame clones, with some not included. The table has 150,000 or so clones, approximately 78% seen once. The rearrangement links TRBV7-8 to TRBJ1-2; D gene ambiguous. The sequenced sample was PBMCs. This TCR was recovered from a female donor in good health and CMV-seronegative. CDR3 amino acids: CASSLGRNYGYTF. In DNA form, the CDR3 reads TGTGCCAGCAGCTTAGGCAGGAACTATGGCTACACCTTC.